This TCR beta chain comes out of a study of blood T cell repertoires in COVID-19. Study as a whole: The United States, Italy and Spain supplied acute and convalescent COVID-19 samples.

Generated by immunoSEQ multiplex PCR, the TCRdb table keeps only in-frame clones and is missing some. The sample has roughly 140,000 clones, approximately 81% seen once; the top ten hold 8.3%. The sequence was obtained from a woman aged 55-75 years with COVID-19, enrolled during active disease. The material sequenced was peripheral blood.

The CDR3 protein is CASSLNQGEDTEAFF. CDR3 coding DNA: TGCGCCAGCAGCTTGAATCAGGGCGAGGACACTGAAGCTTTCTTT. The chain carries TRBV5-1 and TRBJ1-1; tentatively, D is TRBD1 (5 bases). Trimming stripped 1 base from V and 3 bases from J, with 13 bases between. Germline loops: CDR1 SGHRS, CDR2 YFSETQ. The CDR3 extends over 15 amino acids.